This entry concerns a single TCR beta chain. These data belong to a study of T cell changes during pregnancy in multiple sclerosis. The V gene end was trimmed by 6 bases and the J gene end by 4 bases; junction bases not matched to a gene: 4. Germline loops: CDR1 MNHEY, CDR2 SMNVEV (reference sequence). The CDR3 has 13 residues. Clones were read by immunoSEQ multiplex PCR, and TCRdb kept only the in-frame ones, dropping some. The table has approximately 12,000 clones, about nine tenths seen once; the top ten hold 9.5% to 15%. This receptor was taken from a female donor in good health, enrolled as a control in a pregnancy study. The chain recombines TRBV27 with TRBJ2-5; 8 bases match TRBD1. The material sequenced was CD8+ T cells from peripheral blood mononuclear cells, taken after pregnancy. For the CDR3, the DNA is TGTGCCAGCAGACCTGGACAGGGAGAGACCCAGTACTTC. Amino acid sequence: CASRPGQGETQYF.